The rows below give T cell receptor beta chains drawn from one sample of a study of T cells in tuberculosis. Assay: immunoSEQ multiplex PCR; the TCRdb copy retains only in-frame clones and omits some. Seen here are 35,000 to 45,000 clones, almost 95% observed once, and the top ten hold about 12%. Sequences were obtained from PBMCs. These receptors all come from a donor between 10 and 35 years old with latent tuberculosis or without tuberculosis infection. Some clones in this sample may be carry-over from other donors' samples. Both conserved end residues are part of each CDR3. D genes are given only for firm matches. For some rows the clone size is stated as once, few or many, or as a class when expanded; others skip it.

D,size,length,J,V,DNA,CDR3
NA,NA,16,TRBJ1-4,TRBV11-2,TGTGCCAGCAGCTTCTCTAGCGGGCAGGAGGTTGAAAAACTGTTTTTT,CASSFSSGQEVEKLFF
NA,NA,13,TRBJ2-2,TRBV7-3,TGTGCCAGCAGCCTCAGGGGCACCGGGGAGCTGTTTTTT,CASSLRGTGELFF
TRBD1,NA,14,TRBJ1-2,TRBV18,TGTGCCAGCTCACCCCAGGACAGGGACTATGGCTACACCTTC,CASSPQDRDYGYTF
NA,once,15,TRBJ2-2,TRBV27,TGTGCCAGCAGTGGGGCCAGGCTTCGCACCGGGGAGCTGTTTTTT,CASSGARLRTGELFF
NA,NA,18,TRBJ2-6,TRBV19,TGTGCCAGTAGTATAGCCAGGCCCTCCTATTCTGGGGCCAACGTCCTGACTTTC,CASSIARPSYSGANVLTF
NA,once,14,TRBJ1-1,TRBV19,TGTGCCAGTATCCAACCCGACAGGAACACTGAAGCTTTCTTT,CASIQPDRNTEAFF
TRBD2,once,13,TRBJ2-7,TRBV19,TGTGCCAGTAGTACAACTAGCGGGTACGAGCAGTACTTC,CASSTTSGYEQYF
TRBD2,NA,17,TRBJ2-1,TRBV2,TGTGCCAGCAGTGAACCGGGCAGCGGGGAACCCTACAATGAGCAGTTCTTC,CASSEPGSGEPYNEQFF
TRBD1,NA,17,TRBJ2-1,TRBV4-3,TGCGCCAGCAGCCATCTTGGCCGGGACAGGGGGACCCATGAGCAGTTCTTC,CASSHLGRDRGTHEQFF
TRBD1,NA,13,TRBJ2-5,TRBV10-3,TGTGCCATCAGTGATCGACAGGGGGAGACCCAGTACTTC,CAISDRQGETQYF
NA,NA,15,TRBJ2-3,TRBV4-1,TGCGCCAGCAGCCAAGTTGGCGGGTACACAGATACGCAGTATTTT,CASSQVGGYTDTQYF
TRBD1,NA,15,TRBJ1-2,TRBV4-1,TGCGCCAGCAGCCTACCGACAGGGGCTAACTATGGCTACACCTTC,CASSLPTGANYGYTF
NA,once,15,TRBJ1-5,TRBV7-9,TGTGCCAGCAGCTTAGCAGGGGGTGGCAATCAGCCCCAGCATTTT,CASSLAGGGNQPQHF
NA,NA,13,TRBJ2-3,TRBV7-6,TGTGCCAGCAGTTACAACACCCGAGATACGCAGTATTTT,CASSYNTRDTQYF
TRBD2,NA,16,TRBJ2-2,TRBV7-7,TGTGCCAGCAGCTCCCCTAGCGGGGGGGAGACCGGGGAGCTGTTTTTT,CASSSPSGGETGELFF
NA,once,14,TRBJ2-7,TRBV7-2,TGTGCCAGCAGCTTCGGGACTTTAACCTACGAGCAGTACTTC,CASSFGTLTYEQYF
NA,once,16,TRBJ1-2,TRBV5-4,TGTGCCAGCAGCTTCCCTGGGCAGGGGATTGTCTATGGCTACACCTTC,CASSFPGQGIVYGYTF
NA,NA,15,TRBJ2-1,TRBV29-1,TGCAGCGTTGAGGGCGGGTTACTATCATACAATGAGCAGTTCTTC,CSVEGGLLSYNEQFF
TRBD1,NA,16,TRBJ1-2,TRBV6-1,TGTGCCAGCAGTGCTTCCGGGACAGGTCGAAATTGGGGCTACACCTTC,CASSASGTGRNWGYTF
TRBD1,once,16,TRBJ1-2,TRBV19,TGTGCCAGTACCGCAACCTTGACAGGGGGTAACTATGGCTACACCTTC,CASTATLTGGNYGYTF
TRBD1,NA,13,TRBJ1-2,TRBV27,TGTGCCAGCAGTTCACAGGGGGCGTTAGGCTACACCTTC,CASSSQGALGYTF
NA,NA,15,TRBJ1-2,TRBV19,TGTGCCAGTTCAGATTCCTGGGAGAATAACTATGGCTACACCTTC,CASSDSWENNYGYTF
TRBD1,NA,13,TRBJ2-5,TRBV5-1,TGCGCCAGCTGGCTACAGGGGCAGGAGACCCAGTACTTC,CASWLQGQETQYF
NA,NA,16,TRBJ2-1,TRBV4-3,TGCGCCAGCAGCCAAGATGCAGGGGAAAACTTCAATGAGCAGTTCTTC,CASSQDAGENFNEQFF
TRBD1,NA,13,TRBJ1-4,TRBV29-1,TGCAGCGGTGCACAGGGGGCAGGGGAAAAACTGTTTTTT,CSGAQGAGEKLFF
NA,NA,15,TRBJ2-6,TRBV10-3,TGTGCCATCAGTGAGGGGCTTTCAGGGGCCAACGTCCTGACTTTC,CAISEGLSGANVLTF
NA,once,12,TRBJ2-3,TRBV7-9,TGTGCCAGCAGCCCCTTCCCAGATACGCAGTATTTT,CASSPFPDTQYF
NA,NA,14,TRBJ2-5,TRBV5-4,TGTGCCAGTAGCTTGCAGGGCGCTGAAGAGACCCAGTACTTC,CASSLQGAEETQYF
TRBD2,NA,17,TRBJ2-2,TRBV4-2,TGTGCCAGCAGCCAAGAGACTAGCGGGGGCCGCACCGGGGAGCTGTTTTTT,CASSQETSGGRTGELFF
NA,NA,12,TRBJ1-5,TRBV10-3,TGTGCCATCAAAGGACAAAATCAGCCCCAGCATTTT,CAIKGQNQPQHF
NA,NA,13,TRBJ2-3,TRBV7-9,TGTGCCAGCAGCTTAGTAAGCACAGATACGCAGTATTTT,CASSLVSTDTQYF
TRBD1,NA,15,TRBJ1-3,TRBV15,TGTGCCACCAGCAGGACAGGGGGACGCGGAAACACCATATATTTT,CATSRTGGRGNTIYF
NA,NA,16,TRBJ1-6,TRBV18,TGTGCCAGCTCACCAAGCTCTAGGGGAGGGAATTCACCCCTCCACTTT,CASSPSSRGGNSPLHF
TRBD1,NA,13,TRBJ1-6,TRBV11-2,TGTGCCGGGGGACAGGGGTTGAATTCACCCCTCCACTTT,CAGGQGLNSPLHF
NA,NA,12,TRBJ1-6,TRBV28,TGTGCCAGCAGTTTTTCCGGTTCACCCCTCCACTTT,CASSFSGSPLHF
TRBD2,NA,15,TRBJ2-1,TRBV11-3,TGTGCCAGCAGCCCTGGATTAGCGGGGGACAATGAGCAGTTCTTC,CASSPGLAGDNEQFF
TRBD1,NA,13,TRBJ2-7,TRBV6-6,TGTGCCAGCAGGGGGACAGGGGGTTTCGAGCAGTACTTC,CASRGTGGFEQYF
TRBD1,NA,14,TRBJ2-3,TRBV18,TGTGCCAGCTCCCAGGGGGTGGGCACAGATACGCAGTATTTT,CASSQGVGTDTQYF
TRBD2,once,16,TRBJ2-3,TRBV15,TGTGCCACCAGCAGGCCTAGCGGGGGGAGCACAGATACGCAGTATTTT,CATSRPSGGSTDTQYF
TRBD1,NA,18,TRBJ2-2,TRBV2,TGTGCCAGCAGTGAAGACAGGGGGTGGGCGACGAACACCGGGGAGCTGTTTTTT,CASSEDRGWATNTGELFF
NA,NA,16,TRBJ2-3,TRBV5-8,TGTGCCAGCAGCTTGTGGGGTAGCGCCCTTCCAGATACGCAGTATTTT,CASSLWGSALPDTQYF
TRBD1,NA,13,TRBJ2-1,TRBV7-3,TGTGCCAGCAGCTTAGGTGACAGGGGGAGGCAGTTCTTC,CASSLGDRGRQFF
TRBD2,NA,18,TRBJ2-3,TRBV28,TGTGCCAGCAGTTTTCTAGCGGGGGGCCCGATCGGCACAGATACGCAGTATTTT,CASSFLAGGPIGTDTQYF
TRBD1,NA,16,TRBJ2-5,TRBV7-6,TGTGCCAGCAGCCCGACAGGGGGACGCTGGGGGGAGACCCAGTACTTC,CASSPTGGRWGETQYF
NA,NA,16,TRBJ2-3,TRBV4-3,TGCGCCAGCAGCCAAGATGCCCGGAGAAGCACAGATACGCAGTATTTT,CASSQDARRSTDTQYF